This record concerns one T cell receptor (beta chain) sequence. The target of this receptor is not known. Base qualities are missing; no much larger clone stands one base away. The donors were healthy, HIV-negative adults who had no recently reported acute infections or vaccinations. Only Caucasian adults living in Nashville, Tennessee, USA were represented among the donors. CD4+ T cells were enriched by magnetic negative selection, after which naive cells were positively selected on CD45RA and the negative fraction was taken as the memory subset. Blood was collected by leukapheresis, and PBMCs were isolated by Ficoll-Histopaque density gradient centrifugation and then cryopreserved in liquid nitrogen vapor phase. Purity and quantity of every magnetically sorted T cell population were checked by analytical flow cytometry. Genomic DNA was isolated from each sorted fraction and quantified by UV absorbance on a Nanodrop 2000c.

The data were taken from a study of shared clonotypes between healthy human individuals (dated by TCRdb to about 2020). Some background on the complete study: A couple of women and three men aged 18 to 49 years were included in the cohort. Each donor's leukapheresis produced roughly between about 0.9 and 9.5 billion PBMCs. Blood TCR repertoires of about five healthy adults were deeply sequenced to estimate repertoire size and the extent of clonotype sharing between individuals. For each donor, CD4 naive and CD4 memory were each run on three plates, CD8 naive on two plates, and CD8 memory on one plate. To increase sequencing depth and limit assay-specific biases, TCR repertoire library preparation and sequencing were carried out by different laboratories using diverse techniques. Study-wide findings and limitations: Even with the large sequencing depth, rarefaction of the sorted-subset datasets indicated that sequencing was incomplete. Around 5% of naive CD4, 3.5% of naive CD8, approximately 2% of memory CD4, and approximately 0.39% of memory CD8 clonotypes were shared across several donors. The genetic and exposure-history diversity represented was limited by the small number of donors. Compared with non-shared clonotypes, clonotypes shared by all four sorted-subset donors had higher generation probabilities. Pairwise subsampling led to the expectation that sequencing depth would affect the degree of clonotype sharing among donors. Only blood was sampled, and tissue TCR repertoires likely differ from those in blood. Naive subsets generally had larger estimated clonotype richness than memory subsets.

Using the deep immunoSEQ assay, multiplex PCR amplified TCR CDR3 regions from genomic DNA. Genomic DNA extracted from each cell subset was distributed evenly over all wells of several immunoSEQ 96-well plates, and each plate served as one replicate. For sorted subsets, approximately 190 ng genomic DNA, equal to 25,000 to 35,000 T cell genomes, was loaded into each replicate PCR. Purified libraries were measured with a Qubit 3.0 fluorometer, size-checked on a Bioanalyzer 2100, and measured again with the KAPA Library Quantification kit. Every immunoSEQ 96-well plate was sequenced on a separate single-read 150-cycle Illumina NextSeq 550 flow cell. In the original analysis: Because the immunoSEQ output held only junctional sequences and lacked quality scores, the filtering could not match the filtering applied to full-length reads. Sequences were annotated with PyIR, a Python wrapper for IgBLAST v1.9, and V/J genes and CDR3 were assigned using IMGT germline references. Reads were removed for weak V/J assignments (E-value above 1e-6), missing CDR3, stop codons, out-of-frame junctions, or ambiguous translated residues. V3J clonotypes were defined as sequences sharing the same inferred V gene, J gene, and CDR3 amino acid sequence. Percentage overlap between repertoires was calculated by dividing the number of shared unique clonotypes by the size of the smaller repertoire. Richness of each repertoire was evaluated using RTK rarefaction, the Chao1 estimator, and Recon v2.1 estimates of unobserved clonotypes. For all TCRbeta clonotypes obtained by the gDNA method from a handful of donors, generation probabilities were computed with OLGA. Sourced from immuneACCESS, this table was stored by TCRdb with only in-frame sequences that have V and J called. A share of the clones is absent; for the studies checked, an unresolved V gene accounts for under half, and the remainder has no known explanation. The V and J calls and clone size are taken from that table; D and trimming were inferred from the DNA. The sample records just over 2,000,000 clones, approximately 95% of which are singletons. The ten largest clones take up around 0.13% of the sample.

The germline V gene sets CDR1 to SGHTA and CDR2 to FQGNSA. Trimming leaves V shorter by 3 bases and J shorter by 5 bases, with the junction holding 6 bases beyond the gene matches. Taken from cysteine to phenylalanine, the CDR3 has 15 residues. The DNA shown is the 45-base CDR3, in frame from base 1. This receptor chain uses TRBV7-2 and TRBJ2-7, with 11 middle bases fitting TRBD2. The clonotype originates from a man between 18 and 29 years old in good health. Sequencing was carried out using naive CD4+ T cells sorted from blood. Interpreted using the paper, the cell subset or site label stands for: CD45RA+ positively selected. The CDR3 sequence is CASSFWTSGSNEQYF. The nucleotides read TGTGCCAGCAGCTTTTGGACTAGCGGGTCCAACGAGCAGTACTTC.